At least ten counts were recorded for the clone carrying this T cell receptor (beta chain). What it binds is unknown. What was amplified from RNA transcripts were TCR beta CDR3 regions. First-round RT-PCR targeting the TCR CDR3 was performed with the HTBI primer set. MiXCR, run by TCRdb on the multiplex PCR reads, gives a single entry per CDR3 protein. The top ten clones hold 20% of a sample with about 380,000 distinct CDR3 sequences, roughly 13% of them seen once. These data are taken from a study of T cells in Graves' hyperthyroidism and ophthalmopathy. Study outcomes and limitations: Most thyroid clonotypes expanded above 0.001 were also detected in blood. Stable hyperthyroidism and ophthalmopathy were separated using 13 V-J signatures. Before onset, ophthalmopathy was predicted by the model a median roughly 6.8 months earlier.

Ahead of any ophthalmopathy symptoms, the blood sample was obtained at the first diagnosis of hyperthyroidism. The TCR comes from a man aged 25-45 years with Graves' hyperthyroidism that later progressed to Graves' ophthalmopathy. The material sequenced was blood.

The CDR3 nucleotides are TGTGCCAGCAGCCATAACACAGGAATGGAGACCCAGTACTTC. Translation gives CASSHNTGMETQYF. The V call is TRBV7-9, the J call TRBJ2-5; a weak D match, TRBD1 (5 bases). V shed 5 bases and J shed 5 bases, with 15 bases lying between them. Germline CDR1 reads SEHNR; CDR2 reads FQNEAQ (reference sequence). This CDR3 is 14 amino acids long.